Sequencing of this TCR beta chain was carried out in a study of blood T cell repertoires in COVID-19 (dated by TCRdb to the early 2020s). For the study in its entirety: Collaborator samples came from the United States, Italy and Spain and covered acute and convalescent phases of COVID-19. The prospective study material was composed of cDNA or gDNA derived from T cells, B-cell-depleted T cells, or PBMCs. The dataset comprised deeply sampled blood TCRbeta repertoires from subjects exposed to, actively infected with, or recovered from COVID-19. The repertoires were made available in a free public database intended to serve as a resource for research on the immune response to SARS-CoV-2. Samples were obtained from the ongoing ImmuneRACE study (first 160 participants) and from 950 to 1,500 subjects provided by 6 global collaborators. Nearly every sample came with metadata listing a de-identified subject ID, COVID-19 status, age in years and sex. Where available, HLA class I and class II types were obtained from metadata supplied by the sample provider rather than from assay-based typing. Summary of the overall study and its limitations: Clinical and demographic metadata were provided uncurated, with the amount varying by source and participant.

CDR1 and CDR2, looked up from the germline V gene (reference sequence), are SGHAT and FQDESV. Compared with germline, V lacks 5 bases and J lacks 0 bases; bases without a gene match: 2. The CDR3 numbers 16 residues from cysteine through phenylalanine. The only DNA kept is the CDR3, 48 bases in frame from the first base. Participants in the prospective study were enrolled through a virtual design, were aged about 18 to 89 years, and lived in approximately 25 United States geographic areas. In the prospective study, cohorts were assigned on the basis of participant-reported clinical history obtained from a screening survey and a study questionnaire. ImmuneRACE Cohort 3 recovered participants were defined by two consecutive negative NP/OP PCR tests, healthcare professional clearance, or symptom resolution. Mobile phlebotomists in the prospective study collected whole blood, serum and a nasopharyngeal or oropharyngeal swab from every participant. Prospective study participants could optionally give additional blood draws and questionnaires over a roughly 2-month period. Before DNA extraction, prospective study blood samples were shipped either frozen or at room temperature.

Details on this clone: Its antigen remains unidentified. Base qualities were left out, and no much larger clone turns up one base away.

The immunoSEQ Assay, a bias-controlled multiplex PCR, was used to amplify TCRbeta CDR3 regions from genomic DNA. As for the original processing: The number of nucleated cells in each sample was estimated by amplification of reference gene primers within the assay. To quantify the absolute abundance of each unique TCRbeta CDR3 rearrangement, sequence reads were collapsed and filtered. For each sample, productive Simpson clonality was calculated as the square root of Simpson's diversity index across productive rearrangements. TCRdb carries this immuneACCESS record with in-frame sequences only. Its versions omit some clonotypes, under half of them owing to an unresolved V gene in the studies checked, with the rest unexplained. Clone size and V and J calls were adopted from that table, with D and trimming inferred from the DNA. Recorded for this sample are fewer than 500,000 clones; around 89% of them occurred a single time. In total, the top ten clones hold 1% to 1.3% of the sample.

The TCR sequence derives from a man aged 30 to 45 who had recovered from COVID-19. Sequenced material: PBMCs or T cells enriched from blood (not recorded which). This sequence uses TRBV11-1 and TRBJ2-1; 12 bases in the junction line up with TRBD2. The CDR3 protein is CASSTTSGSSYNEQFF. The bases are TGTGCCAGCAGCACGACTAGCGGGAGCTCCTACAATGAGCAGTTCTTC.